In this sample, the clone carrying this T cell receptor beta chain turned up a few times. The data belong to a study of blood T cells in healthy people across ages. Trimming shortened V by 1 base and J by 5 bases, and 14 bases separated the two germline ends. The CDR3 sequence is 14 residues long. The germline V gene has CDR1 DFQATT and CDR2 SNEGSKA (reference sequence). The use of a sample-barcoded 5' primer and a J-beta primer mix characterized a second PCR of about 7 to 12 cycles. The study obtained at least 2.5 million CDR3-containing paired-end reads from every sample. Using its own MiXCR run on the 5' RACE reads, TCRdb lists one record per CDR3 protein. The sample records some 800,000 distinct CDR3 sequences, under 45% being singletons.

This receptor was taken from a man in his sixties in good health. The rearrangement uses TRBV20-1 and TRBJ1-2, with a tentative D call TRBD1 (6 bases). Sample: blood. CDR3: CSARGRGTGYGYTF. The CDR3 DNA reads TGCAGTGCTAGAGGAAGGGGGACGGGGTATGGCTACACCTTC.